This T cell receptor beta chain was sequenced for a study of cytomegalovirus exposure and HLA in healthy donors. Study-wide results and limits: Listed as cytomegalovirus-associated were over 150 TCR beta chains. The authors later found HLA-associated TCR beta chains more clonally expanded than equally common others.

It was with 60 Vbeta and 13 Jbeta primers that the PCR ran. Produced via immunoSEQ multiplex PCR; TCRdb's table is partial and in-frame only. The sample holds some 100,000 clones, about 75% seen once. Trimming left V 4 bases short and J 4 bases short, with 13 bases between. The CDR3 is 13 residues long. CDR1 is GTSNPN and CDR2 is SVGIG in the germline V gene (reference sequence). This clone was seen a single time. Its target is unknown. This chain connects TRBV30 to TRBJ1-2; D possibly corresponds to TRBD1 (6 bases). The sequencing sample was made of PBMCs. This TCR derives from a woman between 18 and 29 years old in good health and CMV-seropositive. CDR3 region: CAWNKQGLYGYTF. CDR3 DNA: TGTGCCTGGAACAAACAGGGCCTCTATGGCTACACCTTC. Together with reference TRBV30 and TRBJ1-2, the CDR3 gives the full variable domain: SQTIHQWPATLVQPVGSPLSLECTVEGTSNPNLYWYRQAAGRGLQLLFYSVGIGQISSEVPQNLSASRPQDRQFILSSKKLLLSDSGFYLCAWNKQGLYGYTFGSGTRLTVV.